This is a list of T cell receptor beta chains from one sample in a study of blood T cell repertoires in COVID-19. Libraries were prepared by immunoSEQ multiplex PCR; TCRdb keeps only in-frame clonotypes and omits some of them. The top ten clones hold 15% to 17% of a sample with some 270,000 clones, roughly four fifths of them seen once. The sample comprised peripheral blood. The receptors derive from a person aged 70 to 85 with COVID-19, enrolled during active disease. Each CDR3 is given with its conserved first and last residue. A D gene is named only where the DNA matches it firmly. Only some rows state a clone size, as once, few, many or a class for expanded clones.

cdr3_aa: CASSVAGFEQFF
cdr3_nt: TGTGCCAGCAGCGTAGCAGGTTTTGAGCAGTTCTTC
v_call: TRBV9
j_call: TRBJ2-1
clone_size: -
d_call: -

cdr3_aa: CASSLYDEATEAFF
cdr3_nt: TGTGCCAGCAGCCTATATGACGAGGCCACTGAAGCTTTCTTT
v_call: TRBV11-1
j_call: TRBJ1-1
clone_size: -
d_call: -

cdr3_aa: CASSPTGPGTGETQYF
cdr3_nt: TGTGCCAGCAGCCCAACGGGGCCCGGGACAGGAGAGACCCAGTACTTC
v_call: TRBV7-3
j_call: TRBJ2-5
clone_size: -
d_call: TRBD1

cdr3_aa: CASSYTGQGVNIQYF
cdr3_nt: TGCGCCAGCAGTTATACGGGACAGGGGGTGAACATTCAGTACTTC
v_call: TRBV10-2
j_call: TRBJ2-4
clone_size: -
d_call: TRBD1

cdr3_aa: CASVSSAARETQYF
cdr3_nt: TGTGCCAGCGTCTCAAGCGCGGCGCGGGAGACCCAGTACTTC
v_call: TRBV2
j_call: TRBJ2-5
clone_size: -
d_call: -

cdr3_aa: CATLSSSGNTIYF
cdr3_nt: TGTGCCACCCTTAGCTCATCTGGAAACACCATATATTTT
v_call: TRBV19
j_call: TRBJ1-3
clone_size: -
d_call: -

cdr3_aa: CACRRVGDGNTIYF
cdr3_nt: TGTGCCTGCCGAAGAGTTGGTGATGGAAACACCATATATTTT
v_call: TRBV6-5
j_call: TRBJ1-3
clone_size: -
d_call: -

cdr3_aa: CASRGDTRGTEAFF
cdr3_nt: TGTGCCAGCAGGGGAGACACCCGGGGCACTGAAGCTTTCTTT
v_call: TRBV6-5
j_call: TRBJ1-1
clone_size: -
d_call: -

cdr3_aa: CASRGSRVTNEKLFF
cdr3_nt: TGTGCCAGCAGGGGAAGCAGGGTAACTAATGAAAAACTGTTTTTT
v_call: TRBV6-5
j_call: TRBJ1-4
clone_size: -
d_call: -

cdr3_aa: CASSFHGSFNEQYF
cdr3_nt: TGTGCCAGCAGTTTTCACGGGAGTTTCAACGAGCAGTACTTC
v_call: TRBV27
j_call: TRBJ2-7
clone_size: -
d_call: -

cdr3_aa: CASRSQVTEAFF
cdr3_nt: TGTGCCAGCAGATCTCAGGTCACTGAAGCTTTCTTT
v_call: TRBV6-5
j_call: TRBJ1-1
clone_size: -
d_call: -

cdr3_aa: CAISDGSGSVEQFF
cdr3_nt: TGTGCCATCAGTGATGGGAGCGGGAGTGTTGAGCAGTTCTTC
v_call: TRBV10-3
j_call: TRBJ2-1
clone_size: -
d_call: TRBD2

cdr3_aa: CASSVSRNTGELFF
cdr3_nt: TGTGCCAGCAGCGTTTCCAGGAACACCGGGGAGCTGTTTTTT
v_call: TRBV9
j_call: TRBJ2-2
clone_size: once
d_call: -

cdr3_aa: CASSLEGAMNTEAFF
cdr3_nt: TGCGCCAGCAGCCTGGAGGGGGCGATGAACACTGAAGCTTTCTTT
v_call: TRBV5-1
j_call: TRBJ1-1
clone_size: once
d_call: TRBD1

cdr3_aa: CASSERGGDSGANVLTF
cdr3_nt: TGTGCCAGCAGTGAGCGGGGGGGAGACTCTGGGGCCAACGTCCTGACTTTC
v_call: TRBV2
j_call: TRBJ2-6
clone_size: -
d_call: TRBD2

cdr3_aa: CASTPGLVGSGELFF
cdr3_nt: TGTGCCAGTACCCCAGGACTAGTAGGTTCCGGGGAGCTGTTTTTT
v_call: TRBV19
j_call: TRBJ2-2
clone_size: -
d_call: TRBD2

cdr3_aa: CASRLDRGGQPQHF
cdr3_nt: TGTGCCAGCAGGCTCGACAGGGGGGGACAGCCCCAGCATTTT
v_call: TRBV2
j_call: TRBJ1-5
clone_size: -
d_call: TRBD1

cdr3_aa: CASSPTPGGPDTQYF
cdr3_nt: TGCGCCAGCAGCCCGACCCCGGGGGGCCCAGATACGCAGTATTTT
v_call: TRBV4-1
j_call: TRBJ2-3
clone_size: -
d_call: -

cdr3_aa: CSASGTGVITEAFF
cdr3_nt: TGCAGCGCCTCGGGTACAGGGGTAATCACTGAAGCTTTCTTT
v_call: TRBV29-1
j_call: TRBJ1-1
clone_size: -
d_call: TRBD1

cdr3_aa: CASSLEVRDYGYTF
cdr3_nt: TGTGCCAGCAGCTTAGAGGTGAGGGACTATGGCTACACCTTC
v_call: TRBV7-9
j_call: TRBJ1-2
clone_size: few
d_call: -

cdr3_aa: CASSLSGAADEQYF
cdr3_nt: TGCGCCAGCAGCTTGAGCGGAGCCGCTGACGAGCAGTACTTC
v_call: TRBV5-1
j_call: TRBJ2-7
clone_size: -
d_call: -

cdr3_aa: CASSPVGLGNQPQHF
cdr3_nt: TGTGCCAGCAGCCCCGTGGGGCTTGGCAATCAGCCCCAGCATTTT
v_call: TRBV7-2
j_call: TRBJ1-5
clone_size: once
d_call: -

cdr3_aa: CAWDTGGGFDEQFF
cdr3_nt: TGTGCCTGGGATACAGGGGGGGGATTCGATGAGCAGTTCTTC
v_call: TRBV30
j_call: TRBJ2-1
clone_size: few
d_call: -

cdr3_aa: CAFRTSGGLDTQYF
cdr3_nt: TGTGCCTTTAGGACTAGCGGGGGTTTAGATACGCAGTATTTT
v_call: TRBV2
j_call: TRBJ2-3
clone_size: few
d_call: TRBD2

cdr3_aa: CASSLRQGVKETQYF
cdr3_nt: TGTGCCAGCAGCTTAAGACAGGGGGTTAAAGAGACCCAGTACTTC
v_call: TRBV7-9
j_call: TRBJ2-5
clone_size: few
d_call: TRBD1

cdr3_aa: CATSVQENTEAFF
cdr3_nt: TGTGCCACCAGCGTTCAGGAGAACACTGAAGCTTTCTTT
v_call: TRBV15
j_call: TRBJ1-1
clone_size: -
d_call: -

cdr3_aa: CASSPDSLLRYGYTF
cdr3_nt: TGTGCCAGCAGTCCGGACAGTCTTCTACGCTATGGCTACACCTTC
v_call: TRBV28
j_call: TRBJ1-2
clone_size: once
d_call: -

cdr3_aa: CASSSFGTSYNEQFF
cdr3_nt: TGTGCCAGTAGTAGTTTCGGGACTAGCTACAATGAGCAGTTCTTC
v_call: TRBV19
j_call: TRBJ2-1
clone_size: -
d_call: TRBD2

cdr3_aa: CASSPRLSNQPQHF
cdr3_nt: TGTGCCAGCAGTCCTCGTTTAAGCAATCAGCCCCAGCATTTT
v_call: TRBV28
j_call: TRBJ1-5
clone_size: -
d_call: -

cdr3_aa: CASSELTGTGSYEQYF
cdr3_nt: TGTGCCAGCAGTGAACTTACCGGGACAGGGTCCTACGAGCAGTACTTC
v_call: TRBV25-1
j_call: TRBJ2-7
clone_size: -
d_call: TRBD1

cdr3_aa: CASSASTGNLGYTF
cdr3_nt: TGTGCCAGCAGCGCCTCGACAGGGAATCTCGGCTACACCTTC
v_call: TRBV7-2
j_call: TRBJ1-2
clone_size: -
d_call: TRBD1

cdr3_aa: CASQGLETQYF
cdr3_nt: TGTGCCTCCCAGGGTCTAGAGACCCAGTACTTC
v_call: TRBV30
j_call: TRBJ2-5
clone_size: -
d_call: -

cdr3_aa: CASSYRGGDYEQYF
cdr3_nt: TGTGCCAGCAGTTATCGGGGGGGGGACTACGAGCAGTACTTC
v_call: TRBV6-5
j_call: TRBJ2-7
clone_size: few
d_call: TRBD2

cdr3_aa: CASSQGAYGYTF
cdr3_nt: TGTGCCAGCAGTCAAGGGGCATATGGCTACACCTTC
v_call: TRBV12-3/TRBV12-4
j_call: TRBJ1-2
clone_size: -
d_call: -

cdr3_aa: CASSLWDGRVPGNTIYF
cdr3_nt: TGTGCCAGCAGCTTGTGGGACGGGAGGGTCCCAGGAAACACCATATATTTT
v_call: TRBV5-6
j_call: TRBJ1-3
clone_size: -
d_call: -

cdr3_aa: CASSRGTRGEQYF
cdr3_nt: TGTGCCAGCAGCCGGGGGACCCGCGGCGAGCAGTACTTC
v_call: TRBV5-6
j_call: TRBJ2-7
clone_size: -
d_call: -

cdr3_aa: CAISAGTGELFF
cdr3_nt: TGTGCCATCAGTGCCGGCACCGGGGAGCTGTTTTTT
v_call: TRBV10-3
j_call: TRBJ2-2
clone_size: few
d_call: -

cdr3_aa: CASRAGTRFTDTQYF
cdr3_nt: TGTGCCAGCAGAGCCGGGACTAGGTTCACAGATACGCAGTATTTT
v_call: TRBV6-5
j_call: TRBJ2-3
clone_size: -
d_call: TRBD2

cdr3_aa: CATSGTYNEQFF
cdr3_nt: TGTGCCACTTCGGGAACTTACAATGAGCAGTTCTTC
v_call: TRBV6-5
j_call: TRBJ2-1
clone_size: -
d_call: -

cdr3_aa: CASRETGLDGYTF
cdr3_nt: TGTGCCAGCAGAGAGACAGGATTGGATGGCTACACCTTC
v_call: TRBV6-5
j_call: TRBJ1-2
clone_size: -
d_call: -

cdr3_aa: CASSLSRGSYEQYF
cdr3_nt: TGTGCCAGCAGTTTATCCAGGGGATCCTACGAGCAGTACTTC
v_call: TRBV27
j_call: TRBJ2-7
clone_size: once
d_call: -

cdr3_aa: CASSFREGRNEQFF
cdr3_nt: TGCGCCAGCAGCTTTCGGGAGGGCCGCAATGAGCAGTTCTTC
v_call: TRBV5-1
j_call: TRBJ2-1
clone_size: -
d_call: TRBD2

cdr3_aa: CAISEEAGGNTGELFF
cdr3_nt: TGTGCCATCAGTGAGGAAGCGGGGGGGAACACCGGGGAGCTGTTTTTT
v_call: TRBV10-3
j_call: TRBJ2-2
clone_size: -
d_call: TRBD2

cdr3_aa: CASSIVALAADTQYF
cdr3_nt: TGTGCCAGTAGTATAGTCGCACTAGCGGCAGATACGCAGTATTTT
v_call: TRBV19
j_call: TRBJ2-3
clone_size: -
d_call: TRBD2

cdr3_aa: CASSLGSGAYNEQFF
cdr3_nt: TGTGCCAGCAGCTTAGGTTCCGGGGCCTACAATGAGCAGTTCTTC
v_call: TRBV11-3
j_call: TRBJ2-1
clone_size: -
d_call: -

cdr3_aa: CASSLRSGGNSPLHF
cdr3_nt: TGTGCCAGCAGCTTACGGAGCGGGGGTAATTCACCCCTCCACTTT
v_call: TRBV7-3
j_call: TRBJ1-6
clone_size: -
d_call: -

cdr3_aa: CASSSLAGVGEQYF
cdr3_nt: TGCGCCAGCAGCTCATTAGCGGGAGTCGGCGAGCAGTACTTC
v_call: TRBV5-1
j_call: TRBJ2-7
clone_size: -
d_call: TRBD2

cdr3_aa: CASSPPGLNYGYTF
cdr3_nt: TGCGCCAGCAGCCCTCCGGGACTGAACTATGGCTACACCTTC
v_call: TRBV5-1
j_call: TRBJ1-2
clone_size: -
d_call: -

cdr3_aa: CASSLSTSGSGYEQYF
cdr3_nt: TGTGCCAGCAGCTTAAGCACTAGCGGGAGCGGTTACGAGCAGTACTTC
v_call: TRBV7-3
j_call: TRBJ2-7
clone_size: -
d_call: TRBD2

cdr3_aa: CASCEVQEAFF
cdr3_nt: TGTGCCAGCTGCGAAGTCCAAGAAGCTTTCTTT
v_call: TRBV2
j_call: TRBJ1-1
clone_size: -
d_call: -